This T cell receptor (beta chain) was identified during a study of T-cell memory formation after mild COVID-19. The wider study: TCR clusters largely stayed donor specific. Study outcomes and limitations: Confirmation was lacking for SARS-CoV-2 specificity of second-wave clones that peaked on day 37. Contracting clones from day 15 to 85 had balanced CD4/CD8; later expanders favoured CD4+. Certain responding clones were present in pre-infection memory, suggesting participation of cross-reactive memory.

Germline V lookup: CDR1 KGHDR, CDR2 SFDVKD. Trimming shortened V by 1 base and J by 2 bases, and 13 bases separated the two germline ends. The length of the CDR3 is 17 residues. In its sample, this clonotype was seen a few times. Antigen specificity is unknown. TCRdb re-derived calls from the 5' RACE reads in MiXCR, one entry per CDR3 protein. Of about 430,000 distinct CDR3 sequences in the sample, 24% were seen once. The source material was PBMCs or a T cell subset sorted from them (not recorded which). The receptor was isolated from an adult woman who had mild COVID-19 (a few samples of this study predate the infection). Cell type and time point are not known. The rearrangement links TRBV24-1 to TRBJ2-2; D may be TRBD1 (7 bases). The CDR3 DNA sequence: TGTGCCACCAGTGATTTTGCGGGGACAGCCAACACCGGGGAGCTGTTTTTT. Translation gives CATSDFAGTANTGELFF.